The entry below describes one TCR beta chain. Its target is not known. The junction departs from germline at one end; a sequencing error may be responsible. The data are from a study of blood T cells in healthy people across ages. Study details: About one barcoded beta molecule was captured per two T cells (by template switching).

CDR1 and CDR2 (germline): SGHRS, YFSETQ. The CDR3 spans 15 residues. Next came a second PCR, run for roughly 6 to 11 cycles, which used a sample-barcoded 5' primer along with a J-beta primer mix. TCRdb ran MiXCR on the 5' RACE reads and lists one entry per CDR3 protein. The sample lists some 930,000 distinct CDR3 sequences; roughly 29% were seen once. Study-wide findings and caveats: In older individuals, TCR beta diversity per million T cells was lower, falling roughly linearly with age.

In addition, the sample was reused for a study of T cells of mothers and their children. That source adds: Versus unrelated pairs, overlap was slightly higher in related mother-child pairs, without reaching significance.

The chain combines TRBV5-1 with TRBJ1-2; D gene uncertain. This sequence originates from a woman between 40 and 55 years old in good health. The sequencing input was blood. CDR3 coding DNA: TGCGCCAGCAGCTTGGCAAGCGGAGTCGCAGACGGCTGCACCTTC. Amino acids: CASSLASGVADGCTF.